The clone carrying this T cell receptor (beta chain) was seen a few times. The target antigen is unknown. This sample was included in a study of CD8 T cells in ankylosing spondylitis. Study-wide points: Ankylosing spondylitis blood appeared to be characterized by a TCR beta motif of several highly homologous variants.

TCRdb independently ran MiXCR on the 5' RACE reads; one entry per CDR3 protein. The sample lists just under 550,000 distinct CDR3 sequences; roughly 13% were seen once. The CDR3 runs to 14 residues. Germline CDR1 reads SGHDT; CDR2 reads YYEEEE. With 1 base removed from V and 6 bases from J, the gap between germline ends came to 10 bases. V is TRBV5-6 and J is TRBJ2-2; the D is unclear. Sequenced input: blood, either unsorted or a sorted T cell fraction (not recorded which). This clonotype was sampled from a male donor with ankylosing spondylitis. CDR3 nucleotide sequence: TGTGCCAGCAGCTTGTTCGGGCCGGCCGGGGAGCTGTTTTTT. Its protein product is CASSLFGPAGELFF. Full variable domain (remainder filled in from reference TRBV5-6 and TRBJ2-2): DAGVTQSPTHLIKTRGQQVTLRCSPKSGHDTVSWYQQALGQGPQFIFQYYEEEERQRGNFPDRFSGHQFPNYSSELNVNALLLGDSALYLCASSLFGPAGELFFGEGSRLTVL.